This T cell receptor beta chain was sequenced for a study of cytomegalovirus exposure and HLA in healthy donors. It was with 60 Vbeta and 13 Jbeta primers that the PCR ran. Sequencing used immunoSEQ multiplex PCR; TCRdb keeps in-frame clones, though not all of them. The sample lists 130,000 to 150,000 clones; around 77% were seen once. The CDR3 has 15 residues. Germline CDR1 and CDR2: LNHDA and SQIVND (reference sequence). V dropped 7 bases and J dropped 7 bases, with 20 bases sitting between them. This chain joins TRBV19 and TRBJ1-5; D call uncertain. The receptor comes from a woman aged 40 to 50 in good health and CMV-seropositive. Sequences were obtained from PBMCs. The CDR3 DNA is TGTGCCAGTACCAATTGGAAGGACCGCGGGCAGCCCCAGCATTTT. Translating gives CASTNWKDRGQPQHF.